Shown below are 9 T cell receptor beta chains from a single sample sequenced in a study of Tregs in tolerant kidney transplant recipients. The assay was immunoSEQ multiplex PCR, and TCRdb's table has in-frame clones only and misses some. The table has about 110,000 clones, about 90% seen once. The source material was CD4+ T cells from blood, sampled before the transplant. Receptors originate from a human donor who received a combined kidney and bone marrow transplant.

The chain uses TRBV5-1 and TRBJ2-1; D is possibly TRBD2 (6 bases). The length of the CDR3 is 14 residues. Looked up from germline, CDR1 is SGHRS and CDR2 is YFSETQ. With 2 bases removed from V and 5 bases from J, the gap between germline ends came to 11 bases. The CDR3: CASSFRDWNNEQFF. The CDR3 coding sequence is TGCGCCAGCAGCTTCCGGGACTGGAACAATGAGCAGTTCTTC.

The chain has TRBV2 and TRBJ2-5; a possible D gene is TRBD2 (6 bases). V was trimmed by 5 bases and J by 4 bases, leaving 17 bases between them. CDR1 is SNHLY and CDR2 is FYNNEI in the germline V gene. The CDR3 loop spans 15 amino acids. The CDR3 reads CASSWGAGLGETQYF. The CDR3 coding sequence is TGTGCCAGCAGTTGGGGTGCGGGGTTGGGAGAGACCCAGTACTTC.

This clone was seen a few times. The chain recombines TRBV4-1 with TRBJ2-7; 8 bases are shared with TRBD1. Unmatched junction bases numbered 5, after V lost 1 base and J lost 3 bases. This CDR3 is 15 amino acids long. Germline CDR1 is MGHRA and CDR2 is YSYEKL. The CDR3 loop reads CASSQAQGGLYEQYF. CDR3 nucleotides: TGCGCCAGCAGCCAAGCACAGGGGGGCCTCTACGAGCAGTACTTC.

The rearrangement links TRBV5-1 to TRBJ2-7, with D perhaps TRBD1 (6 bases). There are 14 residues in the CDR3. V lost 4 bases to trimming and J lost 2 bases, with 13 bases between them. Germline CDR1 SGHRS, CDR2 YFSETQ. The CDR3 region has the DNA TGCGCCAGCAGCCCTCAGACAGGTACCTACGAGCAGTACTTC. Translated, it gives CASSPQTGTYEQYF.

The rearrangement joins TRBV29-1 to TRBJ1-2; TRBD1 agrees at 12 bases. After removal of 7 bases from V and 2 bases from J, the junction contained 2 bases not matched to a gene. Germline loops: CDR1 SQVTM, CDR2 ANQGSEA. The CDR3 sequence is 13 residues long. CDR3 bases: TGCAGCGCTGGGACAGGGGGCAACTATGGCTACACCTTC. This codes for CSAGTGGNYGYTF.

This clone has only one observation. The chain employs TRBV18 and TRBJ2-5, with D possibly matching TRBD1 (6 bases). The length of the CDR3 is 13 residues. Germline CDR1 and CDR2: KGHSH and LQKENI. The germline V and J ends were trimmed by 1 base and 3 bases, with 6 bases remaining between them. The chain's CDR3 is CASSPRTEETQYF. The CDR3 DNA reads TGTGCCAGCTCACCACGGACAGAAGAGACCCAGTACTTC. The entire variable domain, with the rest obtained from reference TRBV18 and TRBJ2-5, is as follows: NAGVMQNPRHLVRRRGQEARLRCSPMKGHSHVYWYRQLPEEGLKFMVYLQKENIIDESGMPKERFSAEFPKEGPSILRIQQVVRGDSAAYFCASSPRTEETQYFGPGTRLLVL.

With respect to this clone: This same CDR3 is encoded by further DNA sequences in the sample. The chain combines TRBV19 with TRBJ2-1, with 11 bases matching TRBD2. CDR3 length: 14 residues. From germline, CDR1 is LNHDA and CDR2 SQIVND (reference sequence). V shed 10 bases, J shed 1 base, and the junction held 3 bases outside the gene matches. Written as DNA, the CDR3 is TGTGCCACCGCTAGCGGGGGGTCCTACAATGAGCAGTTCTTC. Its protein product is CATASGGSYNEQFF.

The CDR3, as DNA: TGTGCCAGCAGCCCCGCGGGCCTCGGGGAGACCCAGTACTTC. Protein product: CASSPAGLGETQYF. This chain joins TRBV9 and TRBJ2-5; perhaps TRBD2 as D (5 bases). The CDR3 length is 14 residues. The V end was cut by 4 bases, the J end by 5 bases, with 15 bases between. Germline CDR1 SGDLS, CDR2 YYNGEE.

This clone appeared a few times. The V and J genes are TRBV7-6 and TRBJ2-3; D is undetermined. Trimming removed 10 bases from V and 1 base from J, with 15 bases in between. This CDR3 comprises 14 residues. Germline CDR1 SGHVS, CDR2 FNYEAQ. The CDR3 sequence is CATPQATGTDTQYF. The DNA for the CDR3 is TGTGCCACTCCCCAGGCTACCGGCACAGATACGCAGTATTTT.